This is a list of T cell receptor beta chains from one sample in a study of CD8 T cells in Susac syndrome. TCRdb itself ran the immunoSEQ multiplex PCR reads through MiXCR, one entry per CDR3 protein. The sample holds roughly 250,000 distinct CDR3 sequences, 95% to 97% seen once. Sequences were obtained from CD4+ T cells from PBMCs. Receptors originate from a human donor with Susac syndrome. Each CDR3 is given with its conserved first and last residue. The order of the fields is V gene, J gene, clone size, D gene, CDR3 protein, CDR3 DNA. A D gene is named only where the DNA matches it firmly. Some rows mark clone size as missing; the rest say once, few, many or name a class of expanded clone.

v_call: TRBV19
j_call: TRBJ1-5
clone_size: NA
d_call: NA
cdr3_aa: CATATEFQPQHF
cdr3_nt: TGTGCCACCGCAACTGAGTTTCAGCCCCAGCATTTT

v_call: TRBV12-3/TRBV12-4
j_call: TRBJ2-3
clone_size: NA
d_call: TRBD2
cdr3_aa: CASTRGGSGDTQYF
cdr3_nt: TGTGCCAGCACCCGGGGAGGGTCCGGCGATACGCAGTATTTT

v_call: TRBV15
j_call: TRBJ2-5
clone_size: NA
d_call: TRBD1
cdr3_aa: CATSRDVPQGVETQYF
cdr3_nt: TGTGCCACCAGCAGAGATGTCCCCCAGGGGGTAGAGACCCAGTACTTC

v_call: TRBV12-3/TRBV12-4
j_call: TRBJ1-1
clone_size: NA
d_call: NA
cdr3_aa: CASSEGREVEAFF
cdr3_nt: TGTGCCAGCAGTGAAGGACGAGAAGTTGAAGCTTTCTTT

v_call: TRBV9
j_call: TRBJ2-1
clone_size: NA
d_call: NA
cdr3_aa: CASSVGGGKSNEQFF
cdr3_nt: TGTGCCAGCAGCGTAGGAGGCGGGAAGAGCAATGAGCAGTTCTTC

v_call: TRBV13
j_call: TRBJ2-7
clone_size: NA
d_call: TRBD2
cdr3_aa: CASSSYTQRDPYEQYF
cdr3_nt: TGTGCCAGCAGCTCTTACACCCAGCGGGACCCTTACGAGCAGTACTTC

v_call: TRBV30
j_call: TRBJ1-1
clone_size: NA
d_call: NA
cdr3_aa: CAWCRGASNTEAFF
cdr3_nt: TGTGCCTGGTGCCGTGGGGCATCGAACACTGAAGCTTTCTTT

v_call: TRBV28
j_call: TRBJ1-5
clone_size: NA
d_call: NA
cdr3_aa: CASSLGTGNNQPQHF
cdr3_nt: TGTGCCAGCAGTTTAGGTACAGGGAATAATCAGCCCCAGCATTTT

v_call: TRBV12-3/TRBV12-4
j_call: TRBJ1-5
clone_size: NA
d_call: TRBD1
cdr3_aa: CASSPYRGNQPQHF
cdr3_nt: TGTGCCAGCAGTCCCTACAGGGGTAATCAGCCCCAGCATTTT

v_call: TRBV5-1
j_call: TRBJ1-1
clone_size: NA
d_call: NA
cdr3_aa: CASSLEATKTEAFF
cdr3_nt: TGCGCCAGCAGCTTGGAGGCGACAAAAACTGAAGCTTTCTTT

v_call: TRBV9
j_call: TRBJ2-7
clone_size: NA
d_call: NA
cdr3_aa: CASSDGGRAFEQYF
cdr3_nt: TGTGCCAGCTCAGACGGAGGCAGGGCGTTTGAGCAGTACTTC

v_call: TRBV29-1
j_call: TRBJ1-1
clone_size: NA
d_call: NA
cdr3_aa: CSVGLFREPTEAFF
cdr3_nt: TGCAGCGTTGGACTCTTCCGGGAGCCCACTGAAGCTTTCTTT

v_call: TRBV24-1
j_call: TRBJ1-5
clone_size: NA
d_call: TRBD1
cdr3_aa: CATSEPTGGRTPQHF
cdr3_nt: TGTGCCACCAGTGAGCCGACAGGGGGGAGAACCCCCCAGCATTTT

v_call: TRBV4-1
j_call: TRBJ2-7
clone_size: NA
d_call: NA
cdr3_aa: CASSQDGGNEQYF
cdr3_nt: TGCGCCAGCAGCCAAGATGGGGGAAACGAGCAGTACTTC

v_call: TRBV20-1
j_call: TRBJ1-1
clone_size: NA
d_call: NA
cdr3_aa: CSARREGGNTEAFF
cdr3_nt: TGCAGTGCAAGGCGCGAGGGAGGGAACACTGAAGCTTTCTTT

v_call: TRBV14
j_call: TRBJ1-2
clone_size: once
d_call: NA
cdr3_aa: CASSQQPNYGYTF
cdr3_nt: TGTGCCAGCAGCCAACAACCTAACTATGGCTACACCTTC

v_call: TRBV30
j_call: TRBJ1-2
clone_size: NA
d_call: NA
cdr3_aa: CAWSVSGGYTF
cdr3_nt: TGTGCCTGGAGTGTATCCGGTGGCTACACCTTC

v_call: TRBV12-3/TRBV12-4
j_call: TRBJ2-7
clone_size: NA
d_call: NA
cdr3_aa: CASSFEGFREQYF
cdr3_nt: TGTGCCAGCAGTTTTGAGGGTTTCCGCGAGCAGTACTTC

v_call: TRBV29-1
j_call: TRBJ2-3
clone_size: NA
d_call: NA
cdr3_aa: CSVGRLTDTQYF
cdr3_nt: TGCAGCGTTGGGCGACTCACAGATACGCAGTATTTT

v_call: TRBV14
j_call: TRBJ2-1
clone_size: NA
d_call: TRBD1
cdr3_aa: CASSPRIGTGGYNEQFF
cdr3_nt: TGTGCCAGCAGCCCCCGAATAGGGACAGGGGGCTACAATGAGCAGTTCTTC

v_call: TRBV2
j_call: TRBJ2-1
clone_size: NA
d_call: NA
cdr3_aa: CASSVQGFAYEQFF
cdr3_nt: TGTGCCAGCAGTGTCCAGGGGTTCGCCTATGAGCAGTTCTTC

v_call: TRBV29-1
j_call: TRBJ2-3
clone_size: once
d_call: NA
cdr3_aa: CSALGGFTDTQYF
cdr3_nt: TGCAGCGCTCTAGGGGGGTTTACAGATACGCAGTATTTT

v_call: TRBV29-1
j_call: TRBJ2-7
clone_size: NA
d_call: NA
cdr3_aa: CSVEVEGRGRGNYEQYF
cdr3_nt: TGCAGCGTTGAGGTGGAGGGAAGGGGCAGGGGGAACTACGAGCAGTACTTC

v_call: TRBV20-1
j_call: TRBJ1-3
clone_size: NA
d_call: TRBD1
cdr3_aa: CSASGTVRNTIYF
cdr3_nt: TGCAGTGCTAGTGGGACAGTCAGAAACACCATATATTTT

v_call: TRBV15
j_call: TRBJ1-1
clone_size: NA
d_call: NA
cdr3_aa: CATSRGTPNTEAFF
cdr3_nt: TGTGCCACCAGCAGAGGAACTCCGAACACTGAAGCTTTCTTT

v_call: TRBV20-1
j_call: TRBJ2-1
clone_size: NA
d_call: NA
cdr3_aa: CSATLGAVYNEQFF
cdr3_nt: TGCAGTGCAACCCTGGGCGCGGTCTACAATGAGCAGTTCTTC

v_call: TRBV5-1
j_call: TRBJ2-1
clone_size: NA
d_call: NA
cdr3_aa: CASRAGGDEQFF
cdr3_nt: TGCGCCAGCAGGGCAGGGGGGGATGAGCAGTTCTTC

v_call: TRBV10-3
j_call: TRBJ2-3
clone_size: NA
d_call: NA
cdr3_aa: CAISDEGVSTDTQYF
cdr3_nt: TGTGCCATCAGTGATGAGGGTGTAAGCACAGATACGCAGTATTTT

v_call: TRBV30
j_call: TRBJ2-5
clone_size: NA
d_call: NA
cdr3_aa: CAWSVPIQETQYF
cdr3_nt: TGTGCCTGGAGTGTCCCCATCCAAGAGACCCAGTACTTC

v_call: TRBV11-2
j_call: TRBJ2-3
clone_size: NA
d_call: NA
cdr3_aa: CASSLEGTRRTDTQYF
cdr3_nt: TGTGCCAGCAGCTTAGAGGGGACAAGGCGCACAGATACGCAGTATTTT

v_call: TRBV20-1
j_call: TRBJ2-5
clone_size: NA
d_call: TRBD2
cdr3_aa: CSAGAGGPQETQYF
cdr3_nt: TGCAGTGCCGGAGCGGGAGGCCCCCAAGAGACCCAGTACTTC

v_call: TRBV9
j_call: TRBJ1-1
clone_size: NA
d_call: NA
cdr3_aa: CASSVGNTVNTEAFF
cdr3_nt: TGTGCCAGCAGCGTAGGTAATACAGTGAACACTGAAGCTTTCTTT

v_call: TRBV4-2
j_call: TRBJ2-3
clone_size: NA
d_call: TRBD2
cdr3_aa: CASSQDMYGRPTDTQYF
cdr3_nt: TGTGCCAGCAGCCAAGATATGTACGGGAGGCCCACAGATACGCAGTATTTT

v_call: TRBV18
j_call: TRBJ2-7
clone_size: NA
d_call: TRBD2
cdr3_aa: CASSPPGGGTEQYF
cdr3_nt: TGTGCCAGCTCACCACCTGGCGGGGGGACCGAGCAGTACTTC

v_call: TRBV20-1
j_call: TRBJ2-5
clone_size: NA
d_call: TRBD2
cdr3_aa: CSASISSGSQETQYF
cdr3_nt: TGCAGTGCTAGCATCTCTAGCGGATCCCAAGAGACCCAGTACTTC

v_call: TRBV6-5
j_call: TRBJ1-1
clone_size: NA
d_call: NA
cdr3_aa: CASSYREEGNRRAFF
cdr3_nt: TGTGCCAGCAGTTACCGCGAAGAAGGGAATAGAAGAGCTTTCTTT

v_call: TRBV7-8
j_call: TRBJ2-5
clone_size: NA
d_call: NA
cdr3_aa: CASSSRGAEETQYF
cdr3_nt: TGTGCCAGCAGCTCAAGGGGGGCAGAGGAGACCCAGTACTTC

v_call: TRBV5-1
j_call: TRBJ2-7
clone_size: NA
d_call: NA
cdr3_aa: CASSSNGLLNYEQYF
cdr3_nt: TGCGCCAGCAGCTCGAATGGACTATTGAACTACGAGCAGTACTTC

v_call: TRBV29-1
j_call: TRBJ1-1
clone_size: NA
d_call: NA
cdr3_aa: CSVESYTEAFF
cdr3_nt: TGCAGCGTTGAGAGTTACACTGAAGCTTTCTTT

v_call: TRBV10-1
j_call: TRBJ1-5
clone_size: once
d_call: NA
cdr3_aa: CASSGDTTQPQHF
cdr3_nt: TGCGCCAGCAGTGGGGACACTACTCAGCCCCAGCATTTT

v_call: TRBV30
j_call: TRBJ1-5
clone_size: NA
d_call: NA
cdr3_aa: CAWSVLQGDQPQHF
cdr3_nt: TGTGCCTGGAGTGTACTACAGGGAGATCAGCCCCAGCATTTT

v_call: TRBV6-2/TRBV6-3
j_call: TRBJ2-1
clone_size: NA
d_call: NA
cdr3_aa: CASSSGQQFF
cdr3_nt: TGTGCCAGCAGTTCGGGACAGCAGTTCTTC

v_call: TRBV20-1
j_call: TRBJ1-2
clone_size: NA
d_call: NA
cdr3_aa: CSARSLGGKSTNYGYTF
cdr3_nt: TGCAGTGCTAGAAGCCTTGGGGGAAAATCGACTAACTATGGCTACACCTTC

v_call: TRBV19
j_call: TRBJ2-3
clone_size: NA
d_call: TRBD2
cdr3_aa: CASSPRGGSRGDTQYF
cdr3_nt: TGTGCCAGTAGTCCTCGGGGCGGGAGTAGAGGGGATACGCAGTATTTT

v_call: TRBV4-2
j_call: TRBJ2-5
clone_size: NA
d_call: NA
cdr3_aa: CASSQEGTGDLKTQYF
cdr3_nt: TGTGCCAGCAGCCAAGAGGGAACGGGAGATTTGAAGACCCAGTACTTC

v_call: TRBV28
j_call: TRBJ2-5
clone_size: NA
d_call: TRBD2
cdr3_aa: CASSRGDFGQYF
cdr3_nt: TGTGCCAGCAGTCGGGGGGACTTTGGCCAGTACTTC

v_call: TRBV12-3/TRBV12-4
j_call: TRBJ2-7
clone_size: NA
d_call: TRBD2
cdr3_aa: CASSPPWTREAHEQYF
cdr3_nt: TGTGCCAGCAGTCCACCATGGACGCGGGAGGCCCACGAGCAGTACTTC

v_call: TRBV25-1
j_call: TRBJ2-3
clone_size: NA
d_call: NA
cdr3_aa: CASSRSQGTQYF
cdr3_nt: TGTGCCAGCAGTCGGTCCCAGGGTACGCAGTATTTT